Described below is a single T cell receptor beta chain sequence and its context. Its antigen is not identified. The sample comes from a study of blood T cells in healthy people across ages. Overall study findings and caveats: Relative to aged donors, long-lived donors carried more naive CD4+ cells and displayed higher diversity. TCR beta diversity was tightly associated with the proportion of naive T cells.

Germline CDR1 is DFQATT and CDR2 is SNEGSKA (reference sequence). CDR3 size: 14 residues. Using a J-beta primer mix together with a sample-barcoded 5' primer, a second PCR was run for roughly 6 to 11 cycles. A template-switch adaptor that had 12 random nucleotides put a tag on each cDNA molecule. TCRdb passed the 5' RACE reads through MiXCR, listing each CDR3 protein once. The table records about 800,000 distinct CDR3 sequences, 46% of them present only once. The chain is built from TRBV20-1 and TRBJ2-7; tentatively, D is TRBD1 (6 bases). Sequences were obtained from blood. The sequence came from a man at least 80 years old in good health. The CDR3 loop reads CRRKGDTVRYEQYF. The DNA for the CDR3 is TGCAGACGGAAAGGGGACACGGTTCGCTACGAGCAGTACTTC.